The clone carrying this T cell receptor (beta chain) is a singleton in its sample. What it binds is not known. The sample belongs to a study of T cell responses to AZD1222 COVID-19 vaccine. The CDR3 is 17 residues long. The V gene's germline CDR1 is SGHRS and CDR2 YFSETQ. V shed 0 bases and J shed 2 bases, with 15 bases lying between them. Points from the study as a whole: Epitopes outside B.1.351 and B.1.1.7 mutated regions reportedly drew nearly half of spike TCRs. Scientists sampled the repertoires only once the peak T cell response had passed.

The analysis combined second doses at about 4 or about 12 weeks. Assay used: immunoSEQ multiplex PCR; TCRdb lists only in-frame clones, some missing. The data contain some 130,000 clones, approximately 91% of them singletons. This chain connects TRBV5-1 to TRBJ1-5; no reliable D call. Sequencing was performed on peripheral blood, taken 28 days after the second AZD1222 dose. The clonotype originates from an adult who received the AZD1222 COVID-19 vaccine. This chain's CDR3 is CASSLVPPMGGNQPQHF. The CDR3 coding sequence is TGCGCCAGCAGCTTGGTGCCCCCGATGGGCGGCAATCAGCCCCAGCATTTT. The complete variable domain, with remaining parts taken from reference TRBV5-1 and TRBJ1-5, reads KAGVTQTPRYLIKTRGQQVTLSCSPISGHRSVSWYQQTPGQGLQFLFEYFSETQRNKGNFPGRFSGRQFSNSRSEMNVSTLELGDSALYLCASSLVPPMGGNQPQHFGDGTRLSIL.